Below, one T cell receptor beta chain is given with its context. Germline loops: CDR1 MDHEN, CDR2 SYDVKM. Trimming took off 2 bases at V and 7 bases at J, with 14 bases between the two ends. The CDR3 runs 14 residues. The sample is drawn from a study of OX40 agonist ivuxolimab in advanced cancers. This table comes from immunoSEQ multiplex PCR, and its TCRdb copy is limited to in-frame clones, with some not included. The sample records about 67,000 clones, 85% being singletons. The sample consisted of CD4+ or CD8+ T cells sorted from blood, taken in a trial of the OX40 agonist ivuxolimab. J is TRBJ1-1 and V is TRBV28, with D possibly TRBD1 on 5 matching bases. This clonotype was sampled from an adult with an advanced solid tumor such as melanoma, head and neck, liver or kidney cancer. The CDR3 loop reads CASSLPGMMGEAFF. DNA for the CDR3: TGTGCCAGCAGTTTACCAGGGATGATGGGTGAAGCTTTCTTT.